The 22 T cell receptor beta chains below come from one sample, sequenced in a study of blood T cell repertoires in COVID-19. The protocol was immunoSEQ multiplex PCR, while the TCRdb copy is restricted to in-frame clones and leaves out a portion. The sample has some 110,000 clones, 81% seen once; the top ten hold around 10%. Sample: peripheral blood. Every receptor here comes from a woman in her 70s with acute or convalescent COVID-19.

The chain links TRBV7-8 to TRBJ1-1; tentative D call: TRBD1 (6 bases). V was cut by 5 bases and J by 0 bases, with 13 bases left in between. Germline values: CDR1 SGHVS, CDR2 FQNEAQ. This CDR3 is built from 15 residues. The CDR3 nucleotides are TGTGCCAGCAGCCGAGACAGGCGGATGAACACTGAAGCTTTCTTT. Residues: CASSRDRRMNTEAFF.

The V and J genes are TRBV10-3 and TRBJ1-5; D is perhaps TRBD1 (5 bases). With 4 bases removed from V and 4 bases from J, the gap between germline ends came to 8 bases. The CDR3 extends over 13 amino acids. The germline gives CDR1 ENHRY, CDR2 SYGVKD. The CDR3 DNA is TGTGCCATCAGTGGGGGGGTGAATCAGCCCCAGCATTTT. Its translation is CAISGGVNQPQHF.

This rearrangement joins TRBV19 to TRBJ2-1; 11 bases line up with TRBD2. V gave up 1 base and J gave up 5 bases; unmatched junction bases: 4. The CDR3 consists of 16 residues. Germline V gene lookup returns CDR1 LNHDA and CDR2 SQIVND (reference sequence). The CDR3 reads CASSIVTSGGNNEQFF. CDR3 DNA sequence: TGTGCCAGTAGTATAGTAACTAGCGGGGGAAACAATGAGCAGTTCTTC.

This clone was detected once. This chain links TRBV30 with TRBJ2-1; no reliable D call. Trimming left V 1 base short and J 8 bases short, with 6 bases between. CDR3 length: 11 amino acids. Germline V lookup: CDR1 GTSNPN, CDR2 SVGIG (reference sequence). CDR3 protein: CAWSARDEQFF. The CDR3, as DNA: TGTGCCTGGAGTGCTAGAGATGAGCAGTTCTTC.

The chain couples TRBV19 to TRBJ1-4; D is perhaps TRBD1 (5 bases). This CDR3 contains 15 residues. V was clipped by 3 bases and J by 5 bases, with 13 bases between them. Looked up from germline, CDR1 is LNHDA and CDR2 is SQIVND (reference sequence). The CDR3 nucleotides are TGTGCCAGTAGTATGGCGGGACGGATGAATGAAAAACTGTTTTTT. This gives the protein CASSMAGRMNEKLFF. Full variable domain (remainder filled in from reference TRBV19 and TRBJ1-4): DGGITQSPKYLFRKEGQNVTLSCEQNLNHDAMYWYRQDPGQGLRLIYYSQIVNDFQKGDIAEGYSVSREKKESFPLTVTSAQKNPTAFYLCASSMAGRMNEKLFFGSGTQLSVL.

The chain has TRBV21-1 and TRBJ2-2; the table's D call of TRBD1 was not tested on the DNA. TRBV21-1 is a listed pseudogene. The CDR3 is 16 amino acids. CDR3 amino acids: CASSGTGGQVTGELFF. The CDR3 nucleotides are TGTGCCAGCAGCGGGACAGGGGGCCAAGTCACCGGGGAGCTGTTTTTT.

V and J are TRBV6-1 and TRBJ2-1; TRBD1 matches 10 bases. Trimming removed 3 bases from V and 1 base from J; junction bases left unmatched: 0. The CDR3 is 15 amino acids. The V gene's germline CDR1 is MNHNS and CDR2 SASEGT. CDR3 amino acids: CASSEDRGSYNEQFF. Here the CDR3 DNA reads TGTGCCAGCAGTGAGGACAGGGGGTCCTACAATGAGCAGTTCTTC.

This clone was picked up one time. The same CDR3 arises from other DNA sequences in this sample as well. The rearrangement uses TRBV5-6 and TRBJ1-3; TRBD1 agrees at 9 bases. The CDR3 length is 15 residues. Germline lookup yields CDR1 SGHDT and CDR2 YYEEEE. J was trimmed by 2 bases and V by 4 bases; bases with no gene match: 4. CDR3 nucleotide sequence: TGTGCCAGCAGCCCGACAGGGGGTACTGGAAACACCATATATTTT. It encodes CASSPTGGTGNTIYF.

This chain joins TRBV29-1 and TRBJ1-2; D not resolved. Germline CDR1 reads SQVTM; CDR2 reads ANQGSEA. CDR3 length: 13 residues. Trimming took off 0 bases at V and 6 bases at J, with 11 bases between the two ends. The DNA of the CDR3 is TGCAGCGTTGAAGATCTAGGTGAAGATGGCTACACCTTC. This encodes CSVEDLGEDGYTF.

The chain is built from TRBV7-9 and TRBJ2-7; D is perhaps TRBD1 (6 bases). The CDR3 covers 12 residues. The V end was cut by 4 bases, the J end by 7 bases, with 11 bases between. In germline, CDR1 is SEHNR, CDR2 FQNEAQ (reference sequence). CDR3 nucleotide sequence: TGTGCCAGCAGCTCCGGGCAGGGGGAGCAGTACTTC. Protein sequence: CASSSGQGEQYF.

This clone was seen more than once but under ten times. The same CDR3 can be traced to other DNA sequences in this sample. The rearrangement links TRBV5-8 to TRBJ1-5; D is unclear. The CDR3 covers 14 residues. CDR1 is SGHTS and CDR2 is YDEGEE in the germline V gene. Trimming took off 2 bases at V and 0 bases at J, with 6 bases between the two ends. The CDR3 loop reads CASSFGGSNQPQHF. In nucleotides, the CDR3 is TGTGCCAGCAGCTTTGGCGGTAGCAATCAGCCCCAGCATTTT.

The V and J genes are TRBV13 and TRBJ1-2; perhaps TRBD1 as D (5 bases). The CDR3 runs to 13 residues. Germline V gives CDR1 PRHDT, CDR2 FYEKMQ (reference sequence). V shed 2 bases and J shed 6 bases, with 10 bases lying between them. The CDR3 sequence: CASSLQGMHGYTF. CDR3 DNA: TGTGCCAGCAGCTTACAGGGAATGCATGGCTACACCTTC.

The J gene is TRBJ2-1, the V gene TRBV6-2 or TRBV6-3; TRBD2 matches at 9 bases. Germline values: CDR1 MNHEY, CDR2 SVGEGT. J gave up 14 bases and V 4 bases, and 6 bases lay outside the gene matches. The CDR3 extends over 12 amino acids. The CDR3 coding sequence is TGTGCCAGCAGTTCGGCGGGAGGGTACAAGTTCTTC. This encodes CASSSAGGYKFF.

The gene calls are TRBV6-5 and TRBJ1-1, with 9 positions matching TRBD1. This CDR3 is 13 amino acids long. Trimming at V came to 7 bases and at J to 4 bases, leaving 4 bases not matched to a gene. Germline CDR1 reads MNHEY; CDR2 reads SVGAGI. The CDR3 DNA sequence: TGTGCCAGCACCATGACAGGGGGCACTGAAGCTTTCTTT. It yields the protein CASTMTGGTEAFF.

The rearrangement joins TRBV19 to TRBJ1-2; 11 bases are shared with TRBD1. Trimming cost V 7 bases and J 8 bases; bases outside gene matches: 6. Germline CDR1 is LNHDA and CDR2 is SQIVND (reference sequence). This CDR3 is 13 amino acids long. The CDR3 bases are TGTGCCAGTAATGAGGGACAGGGGGGCGGCTACACCTTC. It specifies CASNEGQGGGYTF. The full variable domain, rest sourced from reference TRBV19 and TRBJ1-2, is DGGITQSPKYLFRKEGQNVTLSCEQNLNHDAMYWYRQDPGQGLRLIYYSQIVNDFQKGDIAEGYSVSREKKESFPLTVTSAQKNPTAFYLCASNEGQGGGYTFGSGTRLTVV.

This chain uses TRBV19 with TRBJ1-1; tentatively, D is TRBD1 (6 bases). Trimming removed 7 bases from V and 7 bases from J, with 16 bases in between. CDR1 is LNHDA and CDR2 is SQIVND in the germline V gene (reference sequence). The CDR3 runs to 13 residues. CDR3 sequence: CASNTGQPFEAFF. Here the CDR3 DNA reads TGTGCCAGTAACACAGGACAGCCCTTTGAAGCTTTCTTT.

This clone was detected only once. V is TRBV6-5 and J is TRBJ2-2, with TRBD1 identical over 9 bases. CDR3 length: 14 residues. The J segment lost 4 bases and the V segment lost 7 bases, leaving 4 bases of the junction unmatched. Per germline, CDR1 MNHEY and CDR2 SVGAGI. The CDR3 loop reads CASTGQGGTGELFF. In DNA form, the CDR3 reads TGTGCCAGCACGGGACAGGGTGGCACCGGGGAGCTGTTTTTT.

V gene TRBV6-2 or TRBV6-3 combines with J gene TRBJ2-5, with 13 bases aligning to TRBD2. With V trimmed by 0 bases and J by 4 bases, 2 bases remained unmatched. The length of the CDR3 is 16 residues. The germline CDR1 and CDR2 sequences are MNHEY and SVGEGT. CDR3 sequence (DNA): TGTGCCAGCAGTTACTCGGGACTAGCGGGGATAGAGACCCAGTACTTC. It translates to CASSYSGLAGIETQYF.

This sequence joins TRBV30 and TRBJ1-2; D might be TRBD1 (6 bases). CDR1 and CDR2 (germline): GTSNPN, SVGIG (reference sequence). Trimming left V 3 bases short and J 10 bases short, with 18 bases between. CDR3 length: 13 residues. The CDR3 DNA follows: TGTGCCTGGAGCGGACCTAGGACAGCGACCTACACCTTC. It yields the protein CAWSGPRTATYTF.

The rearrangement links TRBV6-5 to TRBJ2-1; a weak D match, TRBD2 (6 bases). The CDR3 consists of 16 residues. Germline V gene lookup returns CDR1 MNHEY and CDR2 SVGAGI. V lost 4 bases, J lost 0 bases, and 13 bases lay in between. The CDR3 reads CASSSLDYSSYNEQFF. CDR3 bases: TGTGCCAGCAGTTCCTTGGACTATAGCTCCTACAATGAGCAGTTCTTC.

DNA for the CDR3: TGCGCCAGCAGCCAAGTTGGGGAGAGGGGGCGCTTCTATGGCTACACCTTC. Residues: CASSQVGERGRFYGYTF. The chain carries TRBV4-3 and TRBJ1-2; 7 nucleotides match TRBD1. With V trimmed by 1 base and J by 4 bases, 12 bases remained unmatched. CDR3 length: 17 residues. Germline V lookup: CDR1 LGHNA, CDR2 YSLEER.

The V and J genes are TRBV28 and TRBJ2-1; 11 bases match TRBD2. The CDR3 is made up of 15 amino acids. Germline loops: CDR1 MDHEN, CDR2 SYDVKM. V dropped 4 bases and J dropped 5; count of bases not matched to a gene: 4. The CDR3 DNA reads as TGTGCCAGCAGTTCGGGACTAGCGGATCACAATGAGCAGTTCTTC. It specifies CASSSGLADHNEQFF.